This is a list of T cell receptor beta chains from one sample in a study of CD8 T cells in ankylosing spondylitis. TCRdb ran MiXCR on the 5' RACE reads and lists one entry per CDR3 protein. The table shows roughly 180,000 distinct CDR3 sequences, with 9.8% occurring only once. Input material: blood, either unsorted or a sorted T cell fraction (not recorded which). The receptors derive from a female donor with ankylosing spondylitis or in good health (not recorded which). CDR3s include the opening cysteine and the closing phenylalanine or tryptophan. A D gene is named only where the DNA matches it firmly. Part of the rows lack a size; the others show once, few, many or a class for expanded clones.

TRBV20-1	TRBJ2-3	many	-	TGCAGTGCTAGAATTTGGGGACGGGACTCAAGGGATACGCAGTATTTT	CSARIWGRDSRDTQYF
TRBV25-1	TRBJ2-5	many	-	TGTGCCAGCAGTGACATCGGGGAGACCCAGTACTTC	CASSDIGETQYF
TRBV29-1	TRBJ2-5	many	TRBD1	TGCAGCGCGACAGGGGAGGAGACCCAGTACTTC	CSATGEETQYF
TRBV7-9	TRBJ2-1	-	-	TGTGCCAGCAGCTTAGCACCTAGCGCCCCGGGTGAGCAGTTCTTC	CASSLAPSAPGEQFF
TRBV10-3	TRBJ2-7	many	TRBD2	TGTGCCATCGCGCCGGGACTAGGCAGCGAGCAGTACTTC	CAIAPGLGSEQYF
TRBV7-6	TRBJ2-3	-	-	TGTGCCAGCAGCCCAGGGACTTCCCTCTTACCCGTTACAGATACGCAGTATTTT	CASSPGTSLLPVTDTQYF
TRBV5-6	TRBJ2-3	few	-	TGTGCCAGCAGCCCAGGAGGTAGCACAGATACGCAGTATTTT	CASSPGGSTDTQYF
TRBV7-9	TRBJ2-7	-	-	TGTGCCAGCTCGGCCCCATTTGGTCAGAACGACGAGCAGTACTTC	CASSAPFGQNDEQYF
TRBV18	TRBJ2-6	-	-	TGTGCCAGCTCACCGTGGGGGGATCCTATCTCTGGGGCCAACGTCCTGACTTTC	CASSPWGDPISGANVLTF
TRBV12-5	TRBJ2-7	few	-	TGTGCTAGTGGTTCCTCGGATAGGGGGGAGCAGTACTTC	CASGSSDRGEQYF
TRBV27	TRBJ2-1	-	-	TGTGCCAGCAGTTTACGGGGGCCTACACAGTACAATGAGCAGTTCTTC	CASSLRGPTQYNEQFF
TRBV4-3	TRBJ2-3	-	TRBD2	TGCGCCAGCAGCCAAGGTCGACTAGCGTTTGGGACAGATACGCAGTATTTT	CASSQGRLAFGTDTQYF
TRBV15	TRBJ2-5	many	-	TGTGCCACCAGCTTGGGACATAACCAAGAGACCCAGTACTTC	CATSLGHNQETQYF
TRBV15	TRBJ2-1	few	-	TGTGCCACCCTGGAACGGGAGAGGAATGAGCAGTTCTTC	CATLERERNEQFF
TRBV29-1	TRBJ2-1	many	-	TGCAGCGTTGAGGAGAACAATGAGCAGTTCTTC	CSVEENNEQFF
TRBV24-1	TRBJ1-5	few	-	TGTGCCACCAGTGATTCCGGGTCTTTAGGGCCCCAGCATTTT	CATSDSGSLGPQHF
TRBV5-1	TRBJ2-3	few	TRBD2	TGCGCCAGCAGCTCTGGGGGGGAGACAGATACGCAGTATTTT	CASSSGGETDTQYF
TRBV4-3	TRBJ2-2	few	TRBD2	TGCGCCAGCAGCCAGGACGAGGGGAGGGCCGGGGAGCTGTTTTTT	CASSQDEGRAGELFF
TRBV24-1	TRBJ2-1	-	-	TGTGCCACCAGTGATGGCGTCGGCAGCACCTACAATGAGCAGTTCTTC	CATSDGVGSTYNEQFF
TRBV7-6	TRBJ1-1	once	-	TGTGCCAGCGGCTTAGTGGCCCGGAGGATGAACACTGAAGCTTTCTTT	CASGLVARRMNTEAFF
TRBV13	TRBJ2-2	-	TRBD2	TGTGCCAGCAGCCCCCTAGCGGGAGGGGCCTCCGGGGAGCTGTTTTTT	CASSPLAGGASGELFF
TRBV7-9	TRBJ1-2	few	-	TGTGCCAGCAGCTCCTCGGGGGGATCCTATGGCTACACCTTC	CASSSSGGSYGYTF
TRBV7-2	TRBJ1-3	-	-	TGTGCCAGCAGCTACCGCGGCTCTGGAAACACCATATATTTT	CASSYRGSGNTIYF
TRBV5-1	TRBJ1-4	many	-	TGCGCCAGCAGCCTTGAAAAACTGTTTTTT	CASSLEKLFF
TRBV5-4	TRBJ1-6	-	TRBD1	TGTGCCAGCAGCCCTACAGGGGCCCTCGATAATTCACCCCTCCACTTT	CASSPTGALDNSPLHF
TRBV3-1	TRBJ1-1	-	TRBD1	TGTGCCAGCAGCCTTCCAGGGGGAGTAGAAGCTTTCTTT	CASSLPGGVEAFF
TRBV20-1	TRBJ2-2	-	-	TGCAGTGCTAGAGACCTATCCGGGGCGGTCGGGGAGCTGTTTTTT	CSARDLSGAVGELFF
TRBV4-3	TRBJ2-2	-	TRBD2	TGCGCCAGCAGCCAAGGGACCGATAGCGGGAGAACCGGGGAGCTGTTTTTT	CASSQGTDSGRTGELFF
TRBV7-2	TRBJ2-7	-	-	TGTGCCAGCAGCTCCGCCCTGCAGGACGAGCAGTACTTC	CASSSALQDEQYF
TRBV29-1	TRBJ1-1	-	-	TGCAGCGTTGGAGGGGTGAAGGGGGTCACTGAAGCTTTCTTT	CSVGGVKGVTEAFF
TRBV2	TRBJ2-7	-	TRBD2	TGTGCCAGCAGTGATTCTAGCGGACCCTACGAGCAGTACTTC	CASSDSSGPYEQYF
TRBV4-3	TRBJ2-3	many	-	TGCGCCAGCAGCCAAGATAAAGTAGATACGCAGTATTTT	CASSQDKVDTQYF
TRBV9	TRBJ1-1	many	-	TGTGCCAGCAGCGTAGCAGGGAGAGAAACTGAAGCTTTCTTT	CASSVAGRETEAFF
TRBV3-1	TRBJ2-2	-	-	TGTGCCAGCAGCCAAGACCAGGCGATCACCGGGGAGCTGTTTTTT	CASSQDQAITGELFF
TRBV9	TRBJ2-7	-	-	TGTGCCAGCAGCGTAGCGGCGTCCAGCTCCTACGAGCAGTACTTC	CASSVAASSSYEQYF
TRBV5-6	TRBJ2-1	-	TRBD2	TGTGCCAGCAGCTTGAGACTCCCCTTAAGGGGCGGGGGGACTGGGGATGAGCAGTTCTTC	CASSLRLPLRGGGTGDEQFF
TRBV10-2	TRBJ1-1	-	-	TGCGCCAGCAGTACTCCTTATGGTTCGTTGAACACTGAAGCTTTCTTT	CASSTPYGSLNTEAFF
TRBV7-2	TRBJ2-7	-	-	TGTGCCAGCAGCTTGGAGGATCTCGAGCAGTACTTC	CASSLEDLEQYF
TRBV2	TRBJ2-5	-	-	TGTGCCAGCAGTGACGGGAACGCTCAAGAGACCCAGTACTTC	CASSDGNAQETQYF
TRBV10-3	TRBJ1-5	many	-	TGTGCCATCAGTGGGACGGCTGGGAGCAATCAGCCCCAGCATTTT	CAISGTAGSNQPQHF
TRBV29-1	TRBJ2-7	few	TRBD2	TGCAGCGTTGAAGGATTGTTAGGGAGGGTTGGGCGCTACGAGCAGTACTTC	CSVEGLLGRVGRYEQYF
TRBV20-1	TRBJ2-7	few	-	TGCAGTGCTTTCGCCCCAGCTATCTCCTACGAGCAGTACTTC	CSAFAPAISYEQYF
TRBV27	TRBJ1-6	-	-	TGTGCCAGCAGTTCGGGACTTTATAATTCACCCCTCCACTTT	CASSSGLYNSPLHF
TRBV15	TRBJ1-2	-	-	TGTGCCACCAGCTTCCAGATTGGGGGCGGCTCCCCAGGAGGCTACACCTTC	CATSFQIGGGSPGGYTF
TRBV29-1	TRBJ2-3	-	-	TGCAGCGTTGTAGGCCCCTCGGGCGGGGATACGCAGTATTTT	CSVVGPSGGDTQYF
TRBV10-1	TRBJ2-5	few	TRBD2	TGCGCCAGCAGGCCAACCCTAGCGGGAGGGAGCGAGACCCAGTACTTC	CASRPTLAGGSETQYF
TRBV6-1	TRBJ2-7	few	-	TGTGCCAGCAGTCCCATTCTAGCTATGTCGAGCGAGCAGTACTTC	CASSPILAMSSEQYF
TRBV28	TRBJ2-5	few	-	TGTGCCAGCAGCTTAGGTCGCGGGCGGAGCGGGACCCAGTACTTC	CASSLGRGRSGTQYF
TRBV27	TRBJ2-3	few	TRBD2	TGTGCCAGCAGTCTACTAGCGGATAGCACAGATACGCAGTATTTT	CASSLLADSTDTQYF
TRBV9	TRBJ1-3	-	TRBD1	TGTGCCAGCAGCTCAACAGGGGCCGGAAACACCATATATTTT	CASSSTGAGNTIYF